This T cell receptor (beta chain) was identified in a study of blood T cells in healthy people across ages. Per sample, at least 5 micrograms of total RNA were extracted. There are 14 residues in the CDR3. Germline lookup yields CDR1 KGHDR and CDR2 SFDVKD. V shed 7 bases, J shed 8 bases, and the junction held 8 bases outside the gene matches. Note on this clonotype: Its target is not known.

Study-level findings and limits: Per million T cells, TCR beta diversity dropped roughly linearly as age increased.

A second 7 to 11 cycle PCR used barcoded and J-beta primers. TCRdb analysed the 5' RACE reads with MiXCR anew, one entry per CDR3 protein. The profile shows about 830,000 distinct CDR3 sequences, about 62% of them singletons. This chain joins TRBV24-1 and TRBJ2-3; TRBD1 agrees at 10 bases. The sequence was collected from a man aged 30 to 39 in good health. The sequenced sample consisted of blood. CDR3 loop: CATSHDRGPGTQYF. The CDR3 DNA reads TGTGCCACCAGCCACGACAGGGGGCCCGGTACGCAGTATTTT.